This TCR beta chain was found in a study of beta chain features in type 1 diabetes. Whole-study results and caveats: TCRB CDR3 length was moderately but significantly reduced in all four CD4+ subsets of Type 1 diabetes patients. Cells with high TCR expression could be over-represented when cDNA is sequenced. Whatever favoring of shorter templates PCR might show would apply equally to patients and controls.

This clone came up once. Antigen: not known. Sequenced material consisted of expressed TCRB transcripts (all of the isolated RNA was reverse transcribed). Sequencing used immunoSEQ multiplex PCR; TCRdb keeps in-frame clones, though not all of them. The repertoire has some 640,000 clones, about 14% of them found once; the top ten carry approximately 0.039%. The collection from each donor was one heparinised blood draw averaging roughly 110 mL. Per the germline V gene, CDR1 is SQVTM and CDR2 is ANQGSEA. This CDR3 region has 13 residues. V shed 1 base and J shed 2 bases, with 8 bases lying between them. Sequenced input: naive CD4+ T cells from blood. The gene calls are TRBV29-1 and TRBJ1-2; D call uncertain. This clonotype was obtained from a young man with type 1 diabetes. The CDR3 here is CSVEGDSNYGYTF. The CDR3 DNA is TGCAGCGTTGAAGGAGATTCGAACTATGGCTACACCTTC.